The 22 T cell receptor beta chains below come from one sample, sequenced in a study of shared clonotypes between healthy human individuals. The table came from immunoSEQ multiplex PCR; TCRdb's copy has only in-frame clones and leaves some out. The sample carries roughly 2.5 million clones, around 90% recorded once. Material: naive CD4+ T cells sorted from blood. Documented subset: CD45RA+ positively selected. The receptors derive from a man aged 18 to 29 in good health.

The chain recombines TRBV5-1 with TRBJ2-2; perhaps D is TRBD1 or TRBD2 (6 bases each). The germline V gene has CDR1 SGHRS and CDR2 YFSETQ. The CDR3 extends over 17 amino acids. Trimming pared 6 bases from V and 0 bases from J, leaving 18 bases between. The CDR3: CASNLGGSESNTGELFF. The CDR3 nucleotides are TGCGCCAGCAACTTAGGGGGGTCGGAGTCGAACACCGGGGAGCTGTTTTTT.

Comments on this clone: The identical CDR3 is also encoded by other nucleotide sequences in the sample. The chain uses TRBV5-1 and TRBJ1-4, with TRBD1 matching over 8 bases. CDR3 length: 14 residues. Germline assignment: CDR1 SGHRS and CDR2 YFSETQ. V lost 4 bases and J lost 8; bases outside the gene matches: 7. This CDR3 is CASSPTGGREKLFF. In DNA, the CDR3 is TGCGCCAGCAGCCCCACAGGGGGGCGGGAAAAACTGTTTTTT. Full variable domain (outside the CDR3, taken from reference TRBV5-1 and TRBJ1-4): KAGVTQTPRYLIKTRGQQVTLSCSPISGHRSVSWYQQTPGQGLQFLFEYFSETQRNKGNFPGRFSGRQFSNSRSEMNVSTLELGDSALYLCASSPTGGREKLFFGSGTQLSVL.

The J gene is TRBJ2-6, the V gene TRBV2; D is undetermined. Germline CDR1 is SNHLY and CDR2 is FYNNEI. This CDR3 has 15 amino acids. Trimming took 4 bases from V and 1 from J, leaving 8 bases between them. The CDR3 region is CASSGGRSGANVLTF. The DNA for the CDR3 is TGTGCCAGCAGTGGAGGCAGGTCTGGGGCCAACGTCCTGACTTTC.

The V call is TRBV15, the J call TRBJ2-1, with a weak D call TRBD2 (6 bases). The CDR3 is made up of 15 amino acids. The V end lost 3 bases, the J end lost 9 bases, and 18 bases lay between the germline ends. Germline loops: CDR1 LNHNV, CDR2 YYDKDF (reference sequence). This CDR3 reads CATSRGGSLKGEQFF. DNA of the CDR3: TGTGCCACCAGCAGGGGGGGTAGTTTGAAGGGTGAGCAGTTCTTC.

The V gene is TRBV5-6, the J gene TRBJ2-1; 9 bases line up with TRBD1. The length of the CDR3 is 15 residues. The V segment lost 2 bases and the J segment 8 bases; nucleotides outside the gene matches: 8. Germline-derived CDR1 and CDR2 are SGHDT and YYEEEE. CDR3 amino acids: CASSFRGTGFYEQFF. DNA of the CDR3: TGTGCCAGCAGCTTCCGCGGGACAGGGTTCTATGAGCAGTTCTTC.

The rearrangement links TRBV7-9 to TRBJ1-1, with D possibly matching TRBD1 (6 bases). Trimming took 4 bases from V and 6 from J, leaving 12 bases between them. CDR1 is SEHNR and CDR2 is FQNEAQ in the germline V gene (reference sequence). CDR3 length: 13 residues. DNA of the CDR3: TGTGCCAGCAGCTCTCGGGGGGGCGCTGAAGCTTTCTTT. Its protein product is CASSSRGGAEAFF.

The chain carries TRBV9 and TRBJ1-2; D not resolved. The CDR3 length is 16 residues. Trimming pared 0 bases from V and 8 bases from J, leaving 20 bases between. Germline V gene sequence: CDR1 SGDLS, CDR2 YYNGEE. The CDR3 bases are TGTGCCAGCAGCGTAGTCAGTCAGGCTAGTCCGGGGGGCTACACCTTC. As protein: CASSVVSQASPGGYTF. Using reference TRBV9 and TRBJ1-2 for the parts outside the CDR3, the full variable domain is DSGVTQTPKHLITATGQRVTLRCSPRSGDLSVYWYQQSLDQGLQFLIQYYNGEERAKGNILERFSAQQFPDLHSELNLSSLELGDSALYFCASSVVSQASPGGYTFGSGTRLTVV.

The rearrangement links TRBV4-3 to TRBJ2-2, with D possibly being TRBD2 (5 bases). Germline CDR1 and CDR2: LGHNA and YSLEER. V was shortened by 6 bases and J by 4 bases, with 15 bases between the two germline ends. The CDR3 is 15 amino acids. The DNA of the CDR3 is TGCGCCAGCAGTTCAAGAGGAGGAACCACCGGGGAGCTGTTTTTT. It yields the protein CASSSRGGTTGELFF.

As for this clone: Distinct nucleotide sequences in the sample also encode this CDR3. J is TRBJ2-5 and V is TRBV10-3; D is ambiguous. The V and J ends lost 5 bases and 5 bases respectively, with 9 bases between them. The CDR3 has 12 amino acids. Germline lookup yields CDR1 ENHRY and CDR2 SYGVKD. CDR3 sequence reads: CAISNREETQYF. The CDR3 DNA sequence: TGTGCCATCAGTAACCGAGAGGAGACCCAGTACTTC.

This chain links TRBV29-1 with TRBJ1-3; D is uncertain. This CDR3 spans 13 amino acids. The germline gives CDR1 SQVTM, CDR2 ANQGSEA. V lost 2 bases to trimming and J lost 8 bases, with 13 bases between them. This CDR3 is CSVETPEGDTIYF. The CDR3 DNA is TGCAGCGTTGAAACGCCAGAGGGAGACACCATATATTTT.

The chain recombines TRBV6-5 with TRBJ2-2, with TRBD2 matching 9 bases. This CDR3 spans 15 amino acids. The germline V gene has CDR1 MNHEY and CDR2 SVGAGI. V lost 5 bases to trimming and J lost 7 bases; unmatched junction nucleotides: 8. In DNA form, the CDR3 reads TGTGCCAGCAGTAGGGGGACTAGCATCGGCGGGGAGCTGTTTTTT. Translating it yields CASSRGTSIGGELFF.

The rearrangement joins TRBV11-2 to TRBJ2-1; a possible D gene is TRBD2 (5 bases). From germline, CDR1 is SGHAT and CDR2 FQNNGV. Between the trimmed V and J ends, which lost 5 bases and 12 bases, there was a span of 17 bases. The CDR3 is 13 amino acids. CDR3 region: CASSTYSATRQFF. Here the CDR3 DNA reads TGTGCCAGCAGCACATACTCTGCAACTAGGCAGTTCTTC.

This clone has a single count. The V call is TRBV5-1, the J call TRBJ1-4; D is unresolved. Between the trimmed V and J ends, which lost 2 bases and 5 bases, there was a span of 4 bases. The CDR3 spans 12 residues. From germline, CDR1 is SGHRS and CDR2 YFSETQ. The DNA of the CDR3 is TGCGCCAGCAGCTTCTCGAATGAAAAACTGTTTTTT. It yields the protein CASSFSNEKLFF.

In regard to this clone: This CDR3 is also generated by other DNA sequences in the sample. V gene TRBV7-2 combines with J gene TRBJ2-1, with 7 bases lining up with TRBD1. This CDR3 is 12 amino acids long. The V gene end was trimmed by 5 bases and the J gene end by 7 bases; junction bases not matched to a gene: 2. The V gene's germline CDR1 is SGHTA and CDR2 FQGNSA. The CDR3 sequence: CASSLQGNEQFF. CDR3 DNA: TGTGCCAGCAGCCTACAGGGGAATGAGCAGTTCTTC.

The J gene is TRBJ1-6, the V gene TRBV30; weak D call: TRBD1 (6 bases). V was shortened by 1 base and J by 14 bases, with 27 bases between the two germline ends. The CDR3 spans 17 residues. CDR1 and CDR2 (germline): GTSNPN, SVGIG (reference sequence). In DNA, the CDR3 is TGTGCCTGGAGTGCCCCCGTTGGGGGCGCCCCACTTAAGGCCCTCCACTTT. Protein product: CAWSAPVGGAPLKALHF.

This clone appeared a few times. V gene TRBV2 combines with J gene TRBJ1-1; 8 nucleotides align to TRBD1. In germline, CDR1 is SNHLY, CDR2 FYNNEI. CDR3 length: 14 amino acids. With V trimmed by 7 bases and J by 11 bases, 15 bases remained unmatched. This CDR3 is CASIPLVQGTGAFF. CDR3 coding DNA: TGTGCCAGCATCCCTCTTGTCCAGGGGACAGGTGCTTTCTTT.

The chain employs TRBV6-5 and TRBJ1-5; possible D gene TRBD1, 6 bases. V was pared by 5 bases and J by 2 bases, with 13 bases between. CDR1 MNHEY and CDR2 SVGAGI come from the germline V gene. The CDR3 covers 15 residues. CDR3 bases: TGTGCCAGCAGTCCTCAGGGGTCGGGCAATCAGCCCCAGCATTTT. This codes for CASSPQGSGNQPQHF.

The chain combines TRBV6-1 with TRBJ2-3; D is uncertain. Trimming shortened V by 5 bases and J by 6 bases, and 15 bases separated the two germline ends. CDR1 is MNHNS, CDR2 SASEGT, per germline. The CDR3 consists of 14 residues. The CDR3 sequence: CASSNQGLGDTQYF. The CDR3 DNA sequence: TGTGCCAGCAGTAACCAAGGTCTGGGGGATACGCAGTATTTT.

The J gene is TRBJ2-3, the V gene TRBV15, with D possibly being TRBD1 (5 bases). Trimming took off 0 bases at V and 4 bases at J, with 11 bases between the two ends. From germline, CDR1 is LNHNV and CDR2 YYDKDF (reference sequence). The CDR3 contains 15 residues. Written as DNA, the CDR3 is TGTGCCACCAGCAGAGATCCAGGGCCCGCAGATACGCAGTATTTT. Protein: CATSRDPGPADTQYF. The complete variable domain, with remaining parts taken from reference TRBV15 and TRBJ2-3, reads DAMVIQNPRYQVTQFGKPVTLSCSQTLNHNVMYWYQQKSSQAPKLLFHYYDKDFNNEADTPDNFQSRRPNTSFCFLDIRSPGLGDTAMYLCATSRDPGPADTQYFGPGTRLTVL.

J is TRBJ1-4 and V is TRBV18, with D perhaps matching TRBD1 (5 bases). The germline V gene encodes CDR1 KGHSH and CDR2 LQKENI. The CDR3 extends over 15 amino acids. With 0 bases removed from V and 7 bases from J, the gap between germline ends came to 12 bases. The CDR3 sequence is CASSPPGVSGEKLFF. DNA of the CDR3: TGTGCCAGCTCACCACCGGGGGTTTCGGGTGAAAAACTGTTTTTT.

The rearrangement links TRBV5-6 to TRBJ2-7; 11 bases fit TRBD2. V was clipped by 1 base and J by 2 bases; unmatched bases: 2. Germline V gene sequence: CDR1 SGHDT, CDR2 YYEEEE. The CDR3 contains 15 residues. The CDR3 reads CASSLKLAGAYEQYF. The CDR3 DNA sequence: TGTGCCAGCAGCTTGAAACTAGCGGGAGCCTACGAGCAGTACTTC.

This rearrangement joins TRBV2 to TRBJ2-5; D gene uncertain. The DNA end is a closer match to TRBJ2-7, so the J assignment may be wrong. CDR1 is SNHLY and CDR2 is FYNNEI in the germline V gene. This CDR3 has 12 residues. CDR3 sequence reads: CASSKDSYEQYF. In DNA form, the CDR3 reads TGTGCCAGCAGTAAGGACTCCTACGAGCAGTACTTC.